This TCR beta chain was recorded in a study of T and B cells in COVID-19 patients. Study-level information: The recovered patients had mostly mild to moderate COVID-19 with outpatient management. The study's findings and limits: Sorted SARS-CoV-2-responsive or tetramer+ T cells and CD4+, regulatory and CD8+ subsets were not yet sequenced.

By sample share, this clonotype is medium-sized. The antigen is undetermined. CDR3 length: 12 residues. Germline assignment: CDR1 MNHEY and CDR2 SMNVEV (reference sequence). Trimming took off 11 bases at V and 7 bases at J, with 12 bases between the two ends. TRB was amplified from approximately 250-480 ng of blood genomic DNA. TRB rearrangements were amplified by multiplex PCR with BIOMED2 TRB-A/B primers. TCRdb analysed the multiplex PCR reads with MiXCR anew, one entry per CDR3 protein. The top ten hold roughly 21% of the sample, which has 4,500 to 6,500 distinct CDR3 sequences, roughly 26% seen once.

The material sequenced was blood. V gene TRBV27 combines with J gene TRBJ1-6; D not resolved. This receptor was taken from a human donor with active COVID-19. The CDR3 region has the DNA TGTGCCTCCCAAGAAAGCAATTCACCCCTCCACTTT. This encodes CASQESNSPLHF.